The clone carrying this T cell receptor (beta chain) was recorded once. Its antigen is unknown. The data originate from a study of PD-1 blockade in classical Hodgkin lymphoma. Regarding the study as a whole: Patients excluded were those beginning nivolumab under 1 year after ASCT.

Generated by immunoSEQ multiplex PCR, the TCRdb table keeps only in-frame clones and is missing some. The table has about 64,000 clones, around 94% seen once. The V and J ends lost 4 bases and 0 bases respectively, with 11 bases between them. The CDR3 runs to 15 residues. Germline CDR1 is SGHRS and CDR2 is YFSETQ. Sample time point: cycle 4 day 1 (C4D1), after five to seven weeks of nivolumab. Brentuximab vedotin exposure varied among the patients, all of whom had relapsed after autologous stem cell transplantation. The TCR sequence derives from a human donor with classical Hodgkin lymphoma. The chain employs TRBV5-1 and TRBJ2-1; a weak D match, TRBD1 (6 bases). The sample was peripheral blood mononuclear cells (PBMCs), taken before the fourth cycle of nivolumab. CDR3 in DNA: TGCGCCAGCAGCCTAGGACAGACCTCCTACAATGAGCAGTTCTTC. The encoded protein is CASSLGQTSYNEQFF.